This TCR beta chain was retrieved from a study of glioma-infiltrating T cells after dendritic cell vaccination. On the study more broadly: Autologous tumor lysate-pulsed dendritic cell vaccination was given between the early 2000s and the early 2010s.

All glioblastoma patients lacked an isocitrate dehydrogenase mutation. The V gene's germline CDR1 is SNHLY and CDR2 FYNNEI. V was trimmed by 6 bases and J by 6 bases, leaving 15 bases between them. The CDR3 totals 14 residues. Amplification used 60 V beta primers and 13 J beta primers. Clones were read by immunoSEQ multiplex PCR, and TCRdb kept only the in-frame ones, dropping some. Among 50,000 to 80,000 clones, around 83% were seen once, and the ten largest hold about 8.9%. This TCR was recovered from a human donor with glioblastoma. The chain combines TRBV2 with TRBJ1-5; the D gene is possibly TRBD1 (6 bases). Sequences were derived from blood, sampled before dendritic cell vaccination. CDR3 nucleotides: TGTGCCAGCAGCCTGGAGGGGGGGATTCAGCCCCAGCATTTT. Residues: CASSLEGGIQPQHF.